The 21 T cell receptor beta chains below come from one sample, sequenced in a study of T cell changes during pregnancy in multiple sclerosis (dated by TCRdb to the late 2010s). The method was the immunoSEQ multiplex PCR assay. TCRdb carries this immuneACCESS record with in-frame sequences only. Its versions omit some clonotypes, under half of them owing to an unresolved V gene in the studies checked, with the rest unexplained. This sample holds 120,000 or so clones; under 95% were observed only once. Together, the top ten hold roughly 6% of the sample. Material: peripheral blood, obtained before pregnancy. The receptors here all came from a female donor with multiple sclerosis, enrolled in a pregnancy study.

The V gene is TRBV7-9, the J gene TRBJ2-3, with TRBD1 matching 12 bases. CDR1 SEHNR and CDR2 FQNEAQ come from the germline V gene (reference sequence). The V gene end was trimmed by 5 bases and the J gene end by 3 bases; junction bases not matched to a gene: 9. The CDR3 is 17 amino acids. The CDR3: CASSQGTGGFSTDTQYF. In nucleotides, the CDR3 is TGTGCCAGCAGCCAAGGGACAGGGGGCTTCTCTACAGATACGCAGTATTTT. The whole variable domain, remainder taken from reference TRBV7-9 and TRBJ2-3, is DTGVSQNPRHKITKRGQNVTFRCDPISEHNRLYWYRQTLGQGPEFLTYFQNEAQLEKSRLLSDRFSAERPKGSFSTLEIQRTEQGDSAMYLCASSQGTGGFSTDTQYFGPGTRLTVL.

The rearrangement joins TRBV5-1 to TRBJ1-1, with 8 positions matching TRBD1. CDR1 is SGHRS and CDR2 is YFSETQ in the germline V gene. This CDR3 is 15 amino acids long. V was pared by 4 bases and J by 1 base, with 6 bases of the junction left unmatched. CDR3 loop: CASSRGQGGNTEAFF. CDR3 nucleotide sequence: TGCGCCAGCAGCCGAGGACAGGGAGGGAACACTGAAGCTTTCTTT.

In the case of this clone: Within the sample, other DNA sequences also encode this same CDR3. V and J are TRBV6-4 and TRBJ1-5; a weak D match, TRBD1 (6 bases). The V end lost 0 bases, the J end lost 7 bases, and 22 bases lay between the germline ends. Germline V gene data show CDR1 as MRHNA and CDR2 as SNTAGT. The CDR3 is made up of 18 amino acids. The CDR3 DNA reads TGTGCCAGCAGTGACTCCCCATCTGCCAGGGGAGTGTACCAGCCCCAGCATTTT. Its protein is CASSDSPSARGVYQPQHF.

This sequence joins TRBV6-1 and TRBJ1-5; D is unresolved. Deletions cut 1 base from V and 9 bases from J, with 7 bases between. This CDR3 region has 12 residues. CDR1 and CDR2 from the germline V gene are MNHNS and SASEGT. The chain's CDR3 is CASSEGRRPQHF. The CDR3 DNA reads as TGTGCCAGCAGTGAAGGGAGGCGGCCCCAGCATTTT.

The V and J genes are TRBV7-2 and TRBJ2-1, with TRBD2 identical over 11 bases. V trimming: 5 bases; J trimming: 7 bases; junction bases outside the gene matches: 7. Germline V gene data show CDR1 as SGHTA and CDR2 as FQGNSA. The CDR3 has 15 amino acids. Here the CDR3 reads CASSRTSGSLNEQFF. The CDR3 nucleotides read TGTGCCAGCAGCCGAACTAGCGGGAGTTTAAATGAGCAGTTCTTC.

The CDR3 DNA sequence: TGTGCCAGCTCACCTAGACAGGCACAAACCGGGGAGCTGTTTTTT. Amino acids: CASSPRQAQTGELFF. The V and J genes are TRBV18 and TRBJ2-2; D is perhaps TRBD1 (6 bases). V shed 3 bases and J shed 5 bases, with 13 bases lying between them. The germline V gene encodes CDR1 KGHSH and CDR2 LQKENI. The CDR3 covers 15 residues.

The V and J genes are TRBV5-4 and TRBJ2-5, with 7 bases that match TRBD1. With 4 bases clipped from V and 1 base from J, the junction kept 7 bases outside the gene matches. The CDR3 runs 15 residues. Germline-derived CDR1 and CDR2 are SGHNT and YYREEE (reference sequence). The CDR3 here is CASSDPTGSQETQYF. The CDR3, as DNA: TGTGCCAGCAGCGACCCGACAGGGTCCCAAGAGACCCAGTACTTC.

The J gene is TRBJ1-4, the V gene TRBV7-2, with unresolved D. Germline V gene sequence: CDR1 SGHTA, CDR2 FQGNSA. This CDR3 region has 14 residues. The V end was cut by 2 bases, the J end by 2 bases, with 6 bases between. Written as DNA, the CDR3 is TGTGCCAGCAGCTTATTCCAGACTAATGAAAAACTGTTTTTT. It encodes CASSLFQTNEKLFF.

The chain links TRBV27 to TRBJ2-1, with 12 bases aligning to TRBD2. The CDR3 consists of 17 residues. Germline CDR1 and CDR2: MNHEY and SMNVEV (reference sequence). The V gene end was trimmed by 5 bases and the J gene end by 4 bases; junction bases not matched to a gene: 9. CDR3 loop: CASSHPPSGRAYNEQFF. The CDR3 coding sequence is TGTGCCAGCAGTCACCCCCCTAGCGGGAGGGCGTACAATGAGCAGTTCTTC.

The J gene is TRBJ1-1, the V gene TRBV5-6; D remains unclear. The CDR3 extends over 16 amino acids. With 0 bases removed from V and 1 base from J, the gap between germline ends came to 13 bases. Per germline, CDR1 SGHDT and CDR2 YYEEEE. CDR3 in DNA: TGTGCCAGCAGCTTGGCCGCGGGTCTACAGAACACTGAAGCTTTCTTT. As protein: CASSLAAGLQNTEAFF.

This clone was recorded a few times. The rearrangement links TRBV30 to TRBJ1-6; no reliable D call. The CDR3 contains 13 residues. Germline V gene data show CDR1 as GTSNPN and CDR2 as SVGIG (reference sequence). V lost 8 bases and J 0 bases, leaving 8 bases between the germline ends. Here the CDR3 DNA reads TGTGCCCACAGTAGCTCCTATAATTCACCCCTCCACTTT. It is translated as CAHSSSYNSPLHF.

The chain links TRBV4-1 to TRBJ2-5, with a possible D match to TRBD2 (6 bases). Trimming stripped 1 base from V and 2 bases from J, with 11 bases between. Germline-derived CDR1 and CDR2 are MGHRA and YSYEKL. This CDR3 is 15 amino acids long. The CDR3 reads CASSQVGSGQETQYF. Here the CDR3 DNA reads TGCGCCAGCAGCCAAGTTGGTAGCGGACAAGAGACCCAGTACTTC.

The CDR3: CASSLSGVNQPQHF. The CDR3 nucleotides are TGTGCCAGCAGCTTATCAGGGGTCAATCAGCCCCAGCATTTT. The V call is TRBV7-8, the J call TRBJ1-5, with a tentative D call TRBD1 (6 bases). With 2 bases removed from V and 3 bases from J, the gap between germline ends came to 8 bases. Germline V gene data show CDR1 as SGHVS and CDR2 as FQNEAQ. The CDR3 runs to 14 residues.

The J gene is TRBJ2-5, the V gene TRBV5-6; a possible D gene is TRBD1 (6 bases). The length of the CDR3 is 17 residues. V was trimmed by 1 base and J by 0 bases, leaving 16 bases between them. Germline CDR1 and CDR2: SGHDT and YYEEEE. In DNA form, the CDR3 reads TGTGCCAGCAGCTTGACCCAGGACAGTACGTACCAAGAGACCCAGTACTTC. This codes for CASSLTQDSTYQETQYF.

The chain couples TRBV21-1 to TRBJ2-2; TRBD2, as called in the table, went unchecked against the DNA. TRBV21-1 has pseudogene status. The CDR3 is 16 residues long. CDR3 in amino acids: CASSNGLAANTGELFF. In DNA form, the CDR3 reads TGTGCCAGCAGCAACGGACTAGCGGCCAACACCGGGGAGCTGTTTTTT.

The DNA of the CDR3 is TGTGCCAGCAGAAGGGGAGGGAACACTGAAGCTTTCTTT. Residues: CASRRGGNTEAFF. This sequence joins TRBV7-8 and TRBJ1-1; tentatively, D is TRBD1 (5 bases). V was shortened by 6 bases and J by 1 base, with 9 bases between the two germline ends. CDR1 is SGHVS, CDR2 FQNEAQ, per germline. This CDR3 region has 13 residues.

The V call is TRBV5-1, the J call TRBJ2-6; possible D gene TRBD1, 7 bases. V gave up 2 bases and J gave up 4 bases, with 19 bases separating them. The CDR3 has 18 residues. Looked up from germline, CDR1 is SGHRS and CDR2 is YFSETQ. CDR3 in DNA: TGCGCCAGCAGCTTTGGGACAGCGGGTCCCGGCGGGGCCAACGTCCTGACTTTC. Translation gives CASSFGTAGPGGANVLTF.

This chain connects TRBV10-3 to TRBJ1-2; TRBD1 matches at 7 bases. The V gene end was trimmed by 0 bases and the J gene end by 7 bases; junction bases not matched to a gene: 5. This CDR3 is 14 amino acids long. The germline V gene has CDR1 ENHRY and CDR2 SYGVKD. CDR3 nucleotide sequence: TGTGCCATCAGTGAGTCTCAGGGGGGTCTTGGCTACACCTTC. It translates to CAISESQGGLGYTF.

The CDR3 reads CASSITAGGGGTDTQYF. The CDR3 DNA reads as TGTGCCAGCAGCATAACAGCGGGAGGGGGTGGCACAGATACGCAGTATTTT. V is TRBV9 and J is TRBJ2-3, with 10 bases identical to TRBD2. CDR3 size: 17 residues. Losses at the gene ends were 4 bases for V and 1 base for J; bases not matched to a gene: 9. CDR1 and CDR2 (germline): SGDLS, YYNGEE.

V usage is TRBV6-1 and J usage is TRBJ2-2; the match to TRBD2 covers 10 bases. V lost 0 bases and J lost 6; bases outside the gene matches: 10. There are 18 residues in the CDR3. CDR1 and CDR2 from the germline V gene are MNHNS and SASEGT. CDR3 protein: CASSEAPPSGSRAGELFF. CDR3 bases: TGTGCCAGCAGTGAAGCGCCGCCTAGCGGGAGCAGGGCCGGGGAGCTGTTTTTT.

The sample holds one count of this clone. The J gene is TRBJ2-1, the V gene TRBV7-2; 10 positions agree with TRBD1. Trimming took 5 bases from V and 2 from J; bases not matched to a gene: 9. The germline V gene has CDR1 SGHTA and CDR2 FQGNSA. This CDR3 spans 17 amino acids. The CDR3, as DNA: TGTGCCAGCAGCCTTAGCAGAGGGACAGGGGCCTACAATGAGCAGTTCTTC. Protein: CASSLSRGTGAYNEQFF.